This T cell receptor (beta chain) was recorded in a study of shared clonotypes between healthy human individuals (dated by TCRdb to between 2020 and 2021). About the study as a whole: A couple of women and a few men aged 18 to 49 years were included in the cohort. Libraries were prepared and TCR repertoires were sequenced by different laboratories using diverse techniques, in order to increase sequencing depth and limit assay-specific biases. To estimate repertoire size and how much clonotype sharing occurs between individuals, the study deeply sequenced the blood TCR repertoires of about 5 healthy adults. For each donor, CD4 naive and CD4 memory were each given three plates, CD8 naive was given two plates, and CD8 memory was given one plate. Between about 0.8 and 9 billion PBMCs per donor were obtained by leukapheresis. The study at large found these results: Across a handful of donors, around 5% of naive CD4, 3.5% of naive CD8, 2% to 2.5% of memory CD4, and about 0.44% of memory CD8 clonotypes were shared. Higher generation probabilities were observed for clonotypes shared by all four sorted-subset donors than for non-shared clonotypes. Pairwise subsampling indicated that sequencing depth was expected to affect the degree of clonotype sharing among donors. Larger estimated clonotype richness was generally found for naive subsets than for memory subsets. The genetic and exposure-history diversity represented was limited by the small number of donors. Sampling was limited to blood, and TCR repertoires in tissue likely differ from TCR repertoires in blood. Rarefaction of sorted-subset datasets indicated incomplete sequencing despite the large sequencing depth.

CD8 naive samples were obtained by positive selection for CCR7 among CD45RO-negative cells, yielding a CD45RA+CCR7+ population from which TemRA cells were excluded. The donors were healthy, HIV-negative adults who had no recently reported acute infections or vaccinations. Only Caucasian adults living in Nashville, Tennessee, USA were represented among the donors. After blood collection by leukapheresis, PBMCs were isolated using Ficoll-Histopaque density gradient centrifugation and then cryopreserved in the vapor phase of liquid nitrogen. Analytical flow cytometry was used to check the purity and quantity of each magnetically sorted T cell population. Genomic DNA was isolated from every sorted fraction and measured by UV absorbance on a Nanodrop 2000c. Using the deep immunoSEQ assay, multiplex PCR amplified TCR CDR3 regions from genomic DNA. Extracted genomic DNA from each cell subset was distributed evenly across all wells of several immunoSEQ 96-well plates, and each plate was treated as a replicate. Each replicate PCR for sorted subsets received around 210 ng genomic DNA, equal to tens of thousands of T cell genomes. Purified libraries were quantified with a Qubit 3.0 fluorometer, sized on a Bioanalyzer 2100, and re-quantified with the KAPA Library Quantification kit. Each immunoSEQ 96-well plate was sequenced on its own single-read 150-cycle Illumina NextSeq 550 flow cell. The paper's data handling went like this. Because the immunoSEQ output included only junctional sequences and no quality scores, the filtering could not be the same as the filtering used for full-length reads. Sequences were annotated with PyIR, a Python wrapper for IgBLAST v1.9, and V/J genes and CDR3 were assigned using IMGT germline references. Reads with weak V/J assignments (E-value above 1e-6), missing CDR3, stop codons, out-of-frame junctions, or ambiguous translated residues were removed. V3J clonotypes were defined by identical inferred V gene, J gene, and CDR3 amino acid sequence. The percentage overlap between two repertoires was calculated by dividing the number of shared unique clonotypes by the size of the smaller repertoire. Richness of each repertoire was evaluated using RTK rarefaction, the Chao1 estimator, and Recon v2.1 estimates of unobserved clonotypes. OLGA was used to compute generation probabilities for all TCRbeta clonotypes that the gDNA method yielded from a few donors. Drawn from immuneACCESS, this table holds only the in-frame rearrangements with V and J called that TCRdb kept. Clones are partly lost; checked studies trace under half to an unresolved V gene and leave the rest unexplained. From that table come the V and J calls and clone size; the DNA was used to work out D and trimming. A total of around 2,000,000 clones appear in this sample, about 95% of them only once. The ten top clones hold 0.9% to 1.5% of the sample.

Concerning this clone: Its antigen has not been determined. No base-level quality is on record; no much larger clone is a single base apart. This sample also contains other DNA sequences that code for the same CDR3.

CDR1 SGHRS and CDR2 YFSETQ were looked up in the germline V gene. V and J are truncated by 0 bases and 0 bases respectively, leaving an intervening sequence of 9 bases. The CDR3 contains 15 residues, cysteine and phenylalanine counted. The only DNA kept is the CDR3, 45 bases in frame from the first base. Here the chain combines TRBV5-1 and TRBJ1-1, with TRBD1 tentatively as D gene (6 bases match). The sequence was collected from a man aged 18 to 29 in good health. Sequencing was done on a sample of naive CD8+ T cells sorted from blood. In the paper's terms, the cell subset or site label means: CD45RA+CCR7+. The base sequence is TGCGCCAGCAGCTTGGCACAGGGTATGAACACTGAAGCTTTCTTT. Its protein reads: CASSLAQGMNTEAFF.